These 17 T cell receptor beta chains originate from one sample sequenced in a study of metastatic and nonmetastatic thyroid tumors. Prior to thyroid surgery, none of the patients had received any treatment. TCRdb called clones again from the PCR reads with MiXCR. This table holds 35,000 to 40,000 clones, about 26% found once. Sequenced material: blood. These receptors were collected from a male donor with papillary thyroid cancer or a benign thyroid nodule (not recorded which). Some clones in this sample may be carry-over from other donors' samples.

This clone was detected many times. The rearrangement uses TRBV28 and TRBJ1-6; D call uncertain. V lost 8 bases and J lost 7, with 9 bases in between. The CDR3 covers 12 residues. Per germline, CDR1 MDHEN and CDR2 SYDVKM. CDR3 nucleotides: TGTGCCAGCGGTTCAGTAAATTCACCCCTCCACTTT. This sequence encodes CASGSVNSPLHF.

In its sample, this clone was seen a few times. The chain is built from TRBV19 and TRBJ2-3; D might be TRBD2 (5 bases). This CDR3 has 14 amino acids. V shed 6 bases and J shed 0 bases, with 10 bases lying between them. Germline assignment: CDR1 LNHDA and CDR2 SQIVND (reference sequence). CDR3 nucleotides: TGTGCCAGTAGGAGGGCCTCTAGCACAGATACGCAGTATTTT. Its translation: CASRRASSTDTQYF.

This clone was counted between two and nine times. The chain uses TRBV27 and TRBJ2-5; TRBD2 agrees at 9 bases. The CDR3 has 14 amino acids. V lost 2 bases to trimming and J lost 3 bases; unmatched junction nucleotides: 1. Germline lookup yields CDR1 MNHEY and CDR2 SMNVEV (reference sequence). The CDR3 sequence is CASSLLAGKETQYF. The DNA for the CDR3 is TGTGCCAGCAGTTTACTAGCGGGAAAAGAGACCCAGTACTTC.

This clone was found a few times. At one boundary the junction diverges from the germline segment, which might be a read error. The V and J genes are TRBV6-1 and TRBJ1-2; D is possibly TRBD1 (5 bases). The CDR3 runs to 14 residues. Germline-derived CDR1 and CDR2 are MNHNS and SASEGT. The CDR3 DNA reads as TGTGCCAGCACTGAAGGGTGGGGGATCTATGGCTACACCTTC. It yields the protein CASTEGWGIYGYTF.

This clone rates as medium-sized. V usage is TRBV11-2 and J usage is TRBJ2-1, with a weak D call TRBD2 (6 bases). Trimming pared 2 bases from V and 8 bases from J, leaving 19 bases between. Germline V lookup: CDR1 SGHAT, CDR2 FQNNGV. The CDR3 contains 16 residues. CDR3 bases: TGTGCCAGCAGCTTATCCAGCGGGCAAAAAGGCGATGAGCAGTTCTTC. The encoded protein is CASSLSSGQKGDEQFF.

The chain recombines TRBV27 with TRBJ2-7; 7 nucleotides match TRBD1. Germline assignment: CDR1 MNHEY and CDR2 SMNVEV (reference sequence). This CDR3 is built from 13 residues. The V gene end was trimmed by 2 bases and the J gene end by 4 bases; junction bases not matched to a gene: 2. DNA of the CDR3: TGTGCCAGCAGTTTAAAACAGGGGTACGAGCAGTACTTC. Translated, it gives CASSLKQGYEQYF.

The CDR3 loop reads CASSLGRDNEQFF. CDR3 DNA: TGTGCCAGCAGCTTAGGGCGGGACAATGAGCAGTTCTTC. V usage is TRBV11-3 and J usage is TRBJ2-1; maybe TRBD2 (5 bases). Trimming left V 1 base short and J 5 bases short, with 6 bases between. CDR1 is SGHNT, CDR2 YENEEA, per germline. CDR3 size: 13 residues.

This clone was seen many times. A read error may be the cause here, since a much bigger clone is one base away. The rearrangement joins TRBV2 to TRBJ2-7; 7 nucleotides match TRBD1. The V and J ends lost 7 bases and 5 bases, in that order; junction bases with no gene match: 11. Germline loops: CDR1 SNHLY, CDR2 FYNNEI. CDR3 length: 14 residues. CDR3 sequence reads: CASIMRTGTDEQYF. Here the CDR3 DNA reads TGTGCCAGCATTATGAGGACAGGTACCGACGAGCAGTACTTC.

The CDR3 loop reads CASSLSREWDNEQFF. The CDR3 nucleotides are TGTGCCAGCAGCTTATCTCGGGAGTGGGACAATGAGCAGTTCTTC. The chain has TRBV13 and TRBJ2-1; the D gene is possibly TRBD2 (6 bases). The V end lost 2 bases, the J end lost 5 bases, and 13 bases lay between the germline ends. The CDR3 loop spans 15 amino acids. CDR1 PRHDT and CDR2 FYEKMQ come from the germline V gene (reference sequence). Full variable domain (outside the CDR3, taken from reference TRBV13 and TRBJ2-1): AAGVIQSPRHLIKEKRETATLKCYPIPRHDTVYWYQQGPGQDPQFLISFYEKMQSDKGSIPDRFSAQQFSDYHSELNMSSLELGDSALYFCASSLSREWDNEQFFGPGTRLTVL.

The J gene is TRBJ2-7, the V gene TRBV5-1; 7 positions match TRBD2. CDR3 size: 13 residues. Germline CDR1 reads SGHRS; CDR2 reads YFSETQ. The ends lost 2 bases at V and 3 bases at J; junction bases unmatched: 2. The CDR3 loop reads CASSFGGGYEQYF. The CDR3 nucleotides are TGCGCCAGCAGCTTTGGCGGGGGCTACGAGCAGTACTTC.

J is TRBJ2-7 and V is TRBV6-1; 7 bases map to TRBD1. Losses at the gene ends were 5 bases for V and 4 bases for J; bases not matched to a gene: 8. Germline CDR1 MNHNS, CDR2 SASEGT. The CDR3 totals 14 residues. The chain's CDR3 is CASSPGTEGYEQYF. The CDR3 nucleotides are TGTGCCAGCAGTCCTGGGACAGAAGGTTACGAGCAGTACTTC.

This clone was seen a handful of times. V gene TRBV20-1 combines with J gene TRBJ1-5; D is perhaps TRBD1 (5 bases). Germline CDR1 and CDR2: DFQATT and SNEGSKA (reference sequence). Trimming cost V 6 bases and J 2 bases, with 14 bases left between them. This CDR3 spans 14 amino acids. The CDR3, as DNA: TGCAGTGCCGTTAGCGGGGGTGGCAATCAGCCCCAGCATTTT. Protein: CSAVSGGGNQPQHF.

On this clone itself: The same CDR3 is also encoded by other DNA sequences in this sample. V gene TRBV11-2 combines with J gene TRBJ1-2; 8 bases fit TRBD1. This CDR3 has 17 residues. From germline, CDR1 is SGHAT and CDR2 FQNNGV. The V and J ends lost 2 bases and 2 bases, in that order; junction bases with no gene match: 10. CDR3 bases: TGTGCCAGCAGCTTATCCCGTGGGACAGGTAAAAACTATGGCTACACCTTC. It specifies CASSLSRGTGKNYGYTF.

This clone was counted a few times. The chain has TRBV11-3 and TRBJ2-5; a weak D match, TRBD2 (6 bases). Per the germline V gene, CDR1 is SGHNT and CDR2 is YENEEA. V lost 1 base and J 3 bases, leaving 15 bases between the germline ends. The CDR3 sequence is 16 residues long. Here the CDR3 DNA reads TGTGCCAGCAGCTTAGGGACCCTTGGGACTGAAGAGACCCAGTACTTC. It specifies CASSLGTLGTEETQYF.

This clone was seen only once. The chain uses TRBV20-1 and TRBJ1-4; possible D gene TRBD1, 5 bases. Germline CDR1 is DFQATT and CDR2 is SNEGSKA (reference sequence). V was pared by 4 bases and J by 2 bases, with 8 bases between. The CDR3 consists of 13 residues. The CDR3 reads CSAKGFTNEKLFF. Here the CDR3 DNA reads TGCAGTGCTAAGGGGTTCACTAATGAAAAACTGTTTTTT.

The J gene is TRBJ1-4, the V gene TRBV5-1; D perhaps matches TRBD1 (6 bases). Looked up from germline, CDR1 is SGHRS and CDR2 is YFSETQ. The V end lost 1 base, the J end lost 7 bases, and 17 bases lay between the germline ends. This CDR3 is 16 amino acids long. As DNA, the CDR3 is TGCGCCAGCAGCTTGCGGTTACAGGGAAGTGGTGAAAAACTGTTTTTT. This translates into CASSLRLQGSGEKLFF.

The chain links TRBV20-1 to TRBJ2-7; 8 nucleotides align to TRBD2. The CDR3 is 14 amino acids. Germline V lookup: CDR1 DFQATT, CDR2 SNEGSKA (reference sequence). The junction had 6 bases not matched to a gene; V was cut back by 0 bases and J by 5 bases. The CDR3 DNA follows: TGCAGTGCTAGAGATGAGCGGGAGCTCCACGAGCAGTACTTC. Its translation is CSARDERELHEQYF.